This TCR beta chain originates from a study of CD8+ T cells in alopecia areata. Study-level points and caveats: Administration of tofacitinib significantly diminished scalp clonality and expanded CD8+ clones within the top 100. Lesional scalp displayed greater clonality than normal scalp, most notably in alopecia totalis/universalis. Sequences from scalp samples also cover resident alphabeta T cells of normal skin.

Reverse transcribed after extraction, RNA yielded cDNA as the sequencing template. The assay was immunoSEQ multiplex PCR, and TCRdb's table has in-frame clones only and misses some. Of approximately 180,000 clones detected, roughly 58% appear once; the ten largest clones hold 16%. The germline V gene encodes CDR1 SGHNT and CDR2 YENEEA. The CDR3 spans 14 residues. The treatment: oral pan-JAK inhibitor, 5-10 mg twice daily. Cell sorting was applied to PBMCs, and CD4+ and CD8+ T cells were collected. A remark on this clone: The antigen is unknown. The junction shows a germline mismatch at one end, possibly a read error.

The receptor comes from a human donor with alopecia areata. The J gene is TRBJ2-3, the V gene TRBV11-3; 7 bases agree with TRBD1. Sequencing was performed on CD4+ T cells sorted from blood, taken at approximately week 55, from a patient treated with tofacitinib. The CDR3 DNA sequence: TGTGCCAGCAGCTCCGACAGGGTCACAGATGCGCAGTATTTT. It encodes CASSSDRVTDAQYF.